The clone carrying this TCR beta chain was counted a few times. Its antigen is not known. The CDR3 sequence is 12 residues long. Trimming pared 0 bases from V and 6 bases from J, leaving 6 bases between. The V gene's germline CDR1 is SGHRS and CDR2 YFSETQ. The record originates from a study of T cell responses to AZD1222 COVID-19 vaccine. Study results and caveats: Spike-specific TCR breadth and depth grew following two AZD1222 doses. All repertoire sampling was performed exclusively after the peak T cell response. The sample set comprised mostly white British donors with more females, and clonal diversity was possibly underestimated.

Clones were read by immunoSEQ multiplex PCR, and TCRdb kept only the in-frame ones, dropping some. This sample has roughly 120,000 clones; approximately 90% occur once, and the top ten carry approximately 4%. The clonotype comes from an adult in good health. The rearrangement joins TRBV5-1 to TRBJ1-2; D perhaps matches TRBD1 (6 bases). The input for sequencing was peripheral blood, taken on day 0 of AZD1222 vaccination. The CDR3 DNA reads TGCGCCAGCAGCTTGGCAGGGGATGGCTACACCTTC. It is translated as CASSLAGDGYTF. The full variable domain, rest sourced from reference TRBV5-1 and TRBJ1-2, is KAGVTQTPRYLIKTRGQQVTLSCSPISGHRSVSWYQQTPGQGLQFLFEYFSETQRNKGNFPGRFSGRQFSNSRSEMNVSTLELGDSALYLCASSLAGDGYTFGSGTRLTVV.